Listed below are T cell receptor beta chains from one sample, sequenced in a study of cytomegalovirus exposure and HLA in healthy donors. The repertoire was sequenced with immunoSEQ multiplex PCR; TCRdb's copy has only in-frame clones and lacks some. The sample yields about 210,000 clones, about 80% seen once. The sample consisted of PBMCs. The receptors were gathered from a man aged 35-49 years in good health and CMV-seropositive. Each CDR3 is given with its conserved first and last residue. Each record gives: J gene, clone size, D gene, V gene, CDR3 protein, CDR3 DNA. The D gene is left open where the match is weak. Size is omitted from some rows. Given values are once, few, many or a class for expanded clones.

j_gene: TRBJ1-2; abundance: -; d_gene: -; v_gene: TRBV4-1; CDR3aa: CASSQDPGGNYGYTF; CDR3nt: TGCGCCAGCAGCCAAGATCCGGGGGGGAACTATGGCTACACCTTC
j_gene: TRBJ1-1; abundance: -; d_gene: TRBD1; v_gene: TRBV15; CDR3aa: CATSRRDSMNTEAFF; CDR3nt: TGTGCCACCAGCAGAAGGGACAGCATGAACACTGAAGCTTTCTTT
j_gene: TRBJ2-1; abundance: -; d_gene: -; v_gene: TRBV10-3; CDR3aa: CAISVPGANEQFF; CDR3nt: TGTGCCATCAGTGTTCCAGGGGCGAATGAGCAGTTCTTC
j_gene: TRBJ1-5; abundance: few; d_gene: TRBD1; v_gene: TRBV7-9; CDR3aa: CASSRDSYQPQHF; CDR3nt: TGTGCCAGCAGCCGGGACAGTTACCAGCCCCAGCATTTT
j_gene: TRBJ1-2; abundance: -; d_gene: -; v_gene: TRBV9; CDR3aa: CASSPSQAGAANYGYTF; CDR3nt: TGTGCCAGCAGCCCCAGCCAGGCGGGGGCGGCCAACTATGGCTACACCTTC
j_gene: TRBJ2-2; abundance: once; d_gene: -; v_gene: TRBV10-2; CDR3aa: CASSESPLTGDTGELFF; CDR3nt: TGCGCCAGCAGTGAGTCCCCCCTTACCGGAGACACCGGGGAGCTGTTTTTT
j_gene: TRBJ1-2; abundance: -; d_gene: -; v_gene: TRBV29-1; CDR3aa: CSVERHQYGYTF; CDR3nt: TGCAGCGTTGAGCGGCACCAGTATGGCTACACCTTC
j_gene: TRBJ2-3; abundance: -; d_gene: TRBD1; v_gene: TRBV6-5; CDR3aa: CASSYSAGTGDTQYF; CDR3nt: TGTGCCAGCAGTTACTCGGCTGGGACAGGAGATACGCAGTATTTT
j_gene: TRBJ1-5; abundance: -; d_gene: -; v_gene: TRBV27; CDR3aa: CASSAGGKAGQPQHF; CDR3nt: TGTGCCAGCAGCGCGGGGGGAAAGGCGGGGCAGCCCCAGCATTTT
j_gene: TRBJ2-1; abundance: -; d_gene: TRBD1; v_gene: TRBV6-1; CDR3aa: CASSVVGQGWNEQFF; CDR3nt: TGTGCCAGCAGTGTGGTGGGACAGGGGTGGAATGAGCAGTTCTTC
j_gene: TRBJ2-5; abundance: -; d_gene: TRBD2; v_gene: TRBV27; CDR3aa: CASSSAGVRETQYF; CDR3nt: TGTGCCAGCAGTTCGGCGGGAGTGCGGGAGACCCAGTACTTC
j_gene: TRBJ1-1; abundance: many; d_gene: TRBD1; v_gene: TRBV6-5; CDR3aa: CASSALGQGSTEAFF; CDR3nt: TGTGCCAGCAGCGCACTTGGACAGGGGAGCACTGAAGCTTTCTTT
j_gene: TRBJ2-5; abundance: -; d_gene: -; v_gene: TRBV9; CDR3aa: CASSSPSGPRNQETQYF; CDR3nt: TGTGCCAGCAGCTCTCCTTCTGGGCCGAGAAACCAAGAGACCCAGTACTTC
j_gene: TRBJ2-5; abundance: once; d_gene: TRBD2; v_gene: TRBV7-9; CDR3aa: CASSLLAPQETQYF; CDR3nt: TGTGCCAGCAGCCTACTAGCGCCCCAAGAGACCCAGTACTTC
j_gene: TRBJ1-2; abundance: -; d_gene: TRBD1; v_gene: TRBV5-6; CDR3aa: CASSLAPIDRDGYTF; CDR3nt: TGTGCCAGCAGCTTGGCCCCCATTGACAGGGACGGCTACACCTTC
j_gene: TRBJ2-5; abundance: -; d_gene: TRBD1; v_gene: TRBV29-1; CDR3aa: CSVEDRGQPIQETQYF; CDR3nt: TGCAGCGTTGAAGATCGGGGACAGCCGATTCAAGAGACCCAGTACTTC
j_gene: TRBJ2-2; abundance: -; d_gene: TRBD1; v_gene: TRBV5-1; CDR3aa: CASSWGGQGPAGELFF; CDR3nt: TGCGCCAGCAGCTGGGGGGGACAGGGTCCGGCCGGGGAGCTGTTTTTT
j_gene: TRBJ1-2; abundance: -; d_gene: -; v_gene: TRBV29-1; CDR3aa: CSVGTANYGYTF; CDR3nt: TGCAGCGTTGGGACAGCTAACTATGGCTACACCTTC
j_gene: TRBJ2-7; abundance: -; d_gene: TRBD1; v_gene: TRBV7-2; CDR3aa: CASSFDRGLWF; CDR3nt: TGTGCCAGCAGCTTCGACAGGGGGCTTTGGTTC
j_gene: TRBJ1-1; abundance: -; d_gene: TRBD1; v_gene: TRBV6-1; CDR3aa: CASSATGGTEAFF; CDR3nt: TGTGCCAGCAGCGCGACAGGGGGCACTGAAGCTTTCTTT
j_gene: TRBJ2-5; abundance: few; d_gene: TRBD2; v_gene: TRBV7-2; CDR3aa: CASSSGLLAGVWETQYF; CDR3nt: TGTGCCAGCAGCTCCGGCCTACTAGCGGGAGTATGGGAGACCCAGTACTTC
j_gene: TRBJ1-1; abundance: -; d_gene: -; v_gene: TRBV19; CDR3aa: CASSKGRENTEAFF; CDR3nt: TGTGCCAGTAGTAAAGGACGGGAGAACACTGAAGCTTTCTTT
j_gene: TRBJ2-1; abundance: -; d_gene: -; v_gene: TRBV7-3; CDR3aa: CASSLGRNSEQFF; CDR3nt: TGTGCCAGCAGCTTGGGGCGAAACAGTGAGCAGTTCTTC
j_gene: TRBJ2-6; abundance: -; d_gene: -; v_gene: TRBV4-1; CDR3aa: CASSQDREVSGANVLTF; CDR3nt: TGCGCCAGCAGCCAAGATCGAGAGGTTTCTGGGGCCAACGTCCTGACTTTC
j_gene: TRBJ1-5; abundance: -; d_gene: -; v_gene: TRBV7-8; CDR3aa: CASSMGAGGNQPQHF; CDR3nt: TGTGCCAGCAGCATGGGGGCAGGGGGCAATCAGCCCCAGCATTTT
j_gene: TRBJ2-7; abundance: -; d_gene: TRBD2; v_gene: TRBV6-9; CDR3aa: CASSTGLAGVYEQYF; CDR3nt: TGTGCCAGCAGTACGGGACTAGCGGGAGTCTACGAGCAGTACTTC
j_gene: TRBJ1-1; abundance: -; d_gene: -; v_gene: TRBV18; CDR3aa: CASSTTEMNTEAFF; CDR3nt: TGTGCCAGCTCTACCACAGAAATGAACACTGAAGCTTTCTTT
j_gene: TRBJ2-5; abundance: -; d_gene: TRBD1; v_gene: TRBV7-9; CDR3aa: CASSLDGETGDQETQYF; CDR3nt: TGTGCCAGCAGCTTAGATGGGGAGACAGGGGATCAAGAGACCCAGTACTTC
j_gene: TRBJ2-3; abundance: -; d_gene: -; v_gene: TRBV11-3; CDR3aa: CASSFRGRRPDTQYF; CDR3nt: TGTGCCAGCAGCTTCAGGGGTCGTCGGCCAGATACGCAGTATTTT
j_gene: TRBJ2-7; abundance: many; d_gene: -; v_gene: TRBV19; CDR3aa: CASSTTGWGEQYF; CDR3nt: TGTGCCAGTAGTACTACAGGGTGGGGCGAGCAGTACTTC